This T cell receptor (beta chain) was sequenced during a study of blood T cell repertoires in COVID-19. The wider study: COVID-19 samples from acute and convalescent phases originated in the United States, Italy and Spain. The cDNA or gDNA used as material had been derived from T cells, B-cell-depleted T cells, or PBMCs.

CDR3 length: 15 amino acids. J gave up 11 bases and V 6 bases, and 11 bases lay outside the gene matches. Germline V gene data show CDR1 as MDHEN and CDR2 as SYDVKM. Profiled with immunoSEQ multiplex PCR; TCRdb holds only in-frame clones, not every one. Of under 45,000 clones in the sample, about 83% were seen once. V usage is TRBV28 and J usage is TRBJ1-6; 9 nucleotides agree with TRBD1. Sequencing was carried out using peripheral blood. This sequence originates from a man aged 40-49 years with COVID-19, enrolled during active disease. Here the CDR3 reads CASSSGQGSRPPLHF. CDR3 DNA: TGTGCCAGCAGCTCAGGACAGGGGAGTAGGCCACCCCTCCACTTT.